This record concerns one T cell receptor beta chain sequence. Its specificity is not known. This may come from a read error, since a much larger clone is one base off. Per germline, CDR1 SGHNT and CDR2 YYREEE (reference sequence). With 3 bases clipped from V and 8 bases from J, the junction kept 14 bases outside the gene matches. The CDR3 extends over 18 amino acids. The data are from a study of tumor and adjacent non-tumor tissue in lung cancer. Study-level findings and limits: TCR diversity was significantly greater in tumor than normal lung tissue.

TCRbeta libraries were built with three rounds of nested PCR, modified from ARM-PCR. TCRdb re-called the multiplex PCR reads with MiXCR, one entry per CDR3 protein. The repertoire holds around 82,000 distinct CDR3 sequences, with approximately 78% as singletons. The template was RNA from unsorted bulk tissue. More than 3 cm separated this lung sample from the edge of the tumor. This chain joins TRBV5-4 and TRBJ2-3, with 14 positions matching TRBD2. The material sequenced was distant non-tumor lung tissue. The receptor's source is a man aged 60 to 69 with non-small cell lung cancer. The CDR3 reads CASSSSPVTSGGARTQYF. The CDR3 DNA follows: TGTGCCAGCAGCTCCTCCCCCGTGACTAGCGGGGGGGCACGTACGCAGTATTTT.